The clone carrying this T cell receptor beta chain has a count of ten or more. The CDR3 spans 13 residues. Trimming left V 8 bases short and J 4 bases short, with 14 bases between. Germline assignment: CDR1 MNHNS and CDR2 SASEGT. TCRdb analysed the reads with MiXCR anew, one entry per CDR3 protein. The sample comprises under 150,000 distinct CDR3 sequences, approximately 8.8% of which are singletons, and 9.5% to 13% rests with the top ten. The entry originates in a study of T cell repertoires in cytomegalovirus infection. The sequence was obtained from a human donor in good health (CMV status not recorded). Some clones in this sample may be carry-over from other donors' samples. The gene calls are TRBV6-1 and TRBJ1-1; no reliable D call. Sequencing was performed on PBMCs. The DNA for the CDR3 is TGTGCCAGCGGTACGGTGGAGGCCACTGAAGCTTTCTTT. Residues: CASGTVEATEAFF.